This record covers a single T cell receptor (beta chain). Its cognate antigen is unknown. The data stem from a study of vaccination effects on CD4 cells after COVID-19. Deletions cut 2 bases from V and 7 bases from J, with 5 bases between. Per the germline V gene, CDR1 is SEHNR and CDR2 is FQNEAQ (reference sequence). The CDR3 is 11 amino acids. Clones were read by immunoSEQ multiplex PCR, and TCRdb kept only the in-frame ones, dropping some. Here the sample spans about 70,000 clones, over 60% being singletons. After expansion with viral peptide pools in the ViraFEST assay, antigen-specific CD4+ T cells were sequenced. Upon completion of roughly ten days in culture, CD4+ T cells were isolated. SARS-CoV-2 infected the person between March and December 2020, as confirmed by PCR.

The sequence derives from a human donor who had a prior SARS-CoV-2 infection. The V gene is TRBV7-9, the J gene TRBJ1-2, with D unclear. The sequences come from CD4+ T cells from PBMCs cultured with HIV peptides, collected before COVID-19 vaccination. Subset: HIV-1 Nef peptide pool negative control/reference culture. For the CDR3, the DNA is TGTGCCAGCAGCTTAACAACTGGCTACACCTTC. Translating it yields CASSLTTGYTF.